This T cell receptor (beta chain) appears in the sequencing data of a study of cytomegalovirus exposure and HLA in healthy donors. The CDR3 is 17 amino acids. V shed 3 bases, J shed 0 bases, and the junction held 11 bases outside the gene matches. A note on this clone: Its cognate antigen is unknown.

Researchers ran the PCR with 60 Vbeta and 13 Jbeta primers. Method: immunoSEQ multiplex PCR; TCRdb's copy keeps in-frame clones and lacks some. Of 130,000 to 150,000 clones in the sample, about 80% were seen once. General study findings and limits: Most of the TCR beta V segments (in an earlier analysis) were productive either about 87% or about 30% of the time.

This sequence originates from a man aged 35 to 55 in good health and CMV-seronegative. Sequences were obtained from PBMCs. This sequence joins TRBV6-7 and TRBJ2-7; TRBD2 matches at 7 bases. TRBV6-7 is treated as an ORF (open reading frame) with a function not yet certain. The CDR3 protein is CASSYKLWGGASYEQYF. As DNA, the CDR3 is TGTGCCAGCAGTTATAAACTGTGGGGGGGTGCCTCCTACGAGCAGTACTTC.